This TCR beta chain is from a study of regulatory T cells in long-lasting Graves disease. Overall study results and limits: Newly diagnosed patients had higher TCR diversity than persistent Graves' patients did. TRBV28 was favored in persistent disease, as were TRBJ1-2 and TRBJ2-5. Tissue studied was limited to peripheral blood, excluding thyroid tissue.

V lost 3 bases and J lost 6, with 17 bases in between. This CDR3 region has 16 residues. Germline V gene sequence: CDR1 SGHNT, CDR2 YENEEA. This clonotype was found many times. The target antigen is unknown. In building TCR beta libraries, iRepertoire HTBI primers were used together with Arm-PCR of CDR3 regions. In the original processing: Samples jointly harbored 62 TRBV and over 13 TRBJ segments. TCRdb re-analysed the multiplex PCR reads in MiXCR, keeping a single row per CDR3 protein. TCRdb, not the original authors, processed these V and J calls. The sample carries 350,000 to 500,000 distinct CDR3 sequences, around 20% recorded once. Time point: persistent/refractory GD, antithyroid drugs over 5 years with positive TRAb. Generation of the TCR library employed RNA extracted from PBMCs.

The chain employs TRBV11-3 and TRBJ2-2, with a tentative D call TRBD2 (6 bases). This clonotype was sampled from a female donor with Graves disease. This sample comprised peripheral blood mononuclear cells (PBMCs), obtained when the disease was refractory, from a patient treated with antithyroid drugs. The DNA of the CDR3 is TGTGCCAGCAGCTTGGACGCCGGGGGACGGGCCGGGGAGCTGTTTTTT. Its translation is CASSLDAGGRAGELFF.